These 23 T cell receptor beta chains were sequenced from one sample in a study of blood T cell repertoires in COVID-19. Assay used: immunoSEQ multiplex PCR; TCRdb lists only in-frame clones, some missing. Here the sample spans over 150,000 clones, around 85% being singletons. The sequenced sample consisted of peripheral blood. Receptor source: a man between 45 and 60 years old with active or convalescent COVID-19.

CDR3 sequence reads: CASSSGPEWAFF. For the CDR3, the DNA is TGTGCCAGCAGCTCGGGTCCAGAGTGGGCTTTCTTT. The chain couples TRBV6-5 to TRBJ1-1, with D hard to call. The CDR3 has 12 residues. Germline CDR1 and CDR2: MNHEY and SVGAGI. Trimming took off 6 bases at V and 11 bases at J, with 16 bases between the two ends.

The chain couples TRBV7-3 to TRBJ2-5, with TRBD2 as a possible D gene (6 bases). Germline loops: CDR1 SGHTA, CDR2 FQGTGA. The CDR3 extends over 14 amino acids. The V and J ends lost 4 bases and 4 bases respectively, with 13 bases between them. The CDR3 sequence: CASSSMGGSETQYF. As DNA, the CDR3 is TGTGCCAGCAGCTCCATGGGGGGATCAGAGACCCAGTACTTC. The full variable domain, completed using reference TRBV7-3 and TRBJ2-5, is GAGVSQTPSNKVTEKGKYVELRCDPISGHTALYWYRQSLGQGPEFLIYFQGTGAADDSGLPNDRFFAVRPEGSVSTLKIQRTERGDSAVYLCASSSMGGSETQYFGPGTRLLVL.

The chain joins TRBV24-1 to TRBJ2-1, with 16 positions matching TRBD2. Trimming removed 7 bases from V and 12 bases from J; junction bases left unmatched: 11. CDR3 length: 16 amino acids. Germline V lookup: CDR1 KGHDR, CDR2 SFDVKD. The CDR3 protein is CATSKPGLAGGWGQFF. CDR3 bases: TGTGCCACCAGCAAACCGGGACTAGCGGGAGGGTGGGGGCAGTTCTTC.

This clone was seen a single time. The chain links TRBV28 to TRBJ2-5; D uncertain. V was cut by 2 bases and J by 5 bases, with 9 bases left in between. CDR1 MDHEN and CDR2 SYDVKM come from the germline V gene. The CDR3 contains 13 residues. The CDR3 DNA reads TGTGCCAGCAGTTTACCGATCCGGGAGACCCAGTACTTC. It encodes CASSLPIRETQYF.

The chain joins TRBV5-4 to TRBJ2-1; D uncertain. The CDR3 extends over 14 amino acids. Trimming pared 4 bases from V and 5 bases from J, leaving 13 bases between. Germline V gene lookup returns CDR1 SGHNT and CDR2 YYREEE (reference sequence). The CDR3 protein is CASSLGLSNNEQFF. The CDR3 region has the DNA TGTGCCAGCAGCCTTGGGCTAAGCAACAATGAGCAGTTCTTC.

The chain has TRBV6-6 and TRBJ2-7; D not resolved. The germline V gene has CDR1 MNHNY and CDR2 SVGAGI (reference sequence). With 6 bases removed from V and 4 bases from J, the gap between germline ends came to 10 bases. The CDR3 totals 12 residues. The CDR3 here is CASSDKFYEQYF. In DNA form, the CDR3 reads TGTGCCAGCAGCGACAAGTTTTACGAGCAGTACTTC.

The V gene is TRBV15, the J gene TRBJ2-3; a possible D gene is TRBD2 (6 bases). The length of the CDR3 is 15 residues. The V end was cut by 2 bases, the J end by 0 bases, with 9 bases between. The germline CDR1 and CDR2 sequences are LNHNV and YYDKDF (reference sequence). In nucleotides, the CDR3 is TGTGCCACCAGCAGACTAGCGTCTAGCACAGATACGCAGTATTTT. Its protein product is CATSRLASSTDTQYF.

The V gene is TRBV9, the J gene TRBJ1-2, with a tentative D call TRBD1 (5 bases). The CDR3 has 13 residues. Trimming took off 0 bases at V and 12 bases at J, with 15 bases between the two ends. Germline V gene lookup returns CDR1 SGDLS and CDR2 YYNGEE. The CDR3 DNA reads TGTGCCAGCAGCGTAGAACCCCAACAGGCGCACACCTTC. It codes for CASSVEPQQAHTF.

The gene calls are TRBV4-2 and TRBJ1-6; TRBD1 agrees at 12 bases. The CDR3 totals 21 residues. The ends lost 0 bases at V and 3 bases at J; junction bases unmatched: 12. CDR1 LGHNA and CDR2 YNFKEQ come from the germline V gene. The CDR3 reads CASSQDFPGQGAVSYNSPLHF. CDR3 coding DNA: TGTGCCAGCAGCCAAGATTTCCCGGGACAGGGGGCCGTGAGCTATAATTCACCCCTCCACTTT.

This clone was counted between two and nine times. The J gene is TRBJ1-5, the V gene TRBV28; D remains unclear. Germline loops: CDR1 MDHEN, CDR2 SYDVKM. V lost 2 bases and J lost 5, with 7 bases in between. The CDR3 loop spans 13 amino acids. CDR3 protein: CASSLEGYQPQHF. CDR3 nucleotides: TGTGCCAGCAGTTTAGAGGGTTATCAGCCCCAGCATTTT.

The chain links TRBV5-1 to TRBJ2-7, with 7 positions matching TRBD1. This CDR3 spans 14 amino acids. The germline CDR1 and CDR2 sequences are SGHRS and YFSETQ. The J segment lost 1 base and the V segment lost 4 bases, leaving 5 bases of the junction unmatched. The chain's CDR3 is CASSPQGVSYEQYF. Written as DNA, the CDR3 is TGCGCCAGCAGCCCCCAGGGGGTATCCTACGAGCAGTACTTC.

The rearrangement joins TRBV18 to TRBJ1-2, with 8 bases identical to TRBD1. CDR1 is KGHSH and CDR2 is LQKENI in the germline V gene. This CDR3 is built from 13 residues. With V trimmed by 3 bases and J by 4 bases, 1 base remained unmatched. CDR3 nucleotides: TGTGCCAGCTCACCCGGACAGGGCTATGGCTACACCTTC. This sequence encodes CASSPGQGYGYTF.

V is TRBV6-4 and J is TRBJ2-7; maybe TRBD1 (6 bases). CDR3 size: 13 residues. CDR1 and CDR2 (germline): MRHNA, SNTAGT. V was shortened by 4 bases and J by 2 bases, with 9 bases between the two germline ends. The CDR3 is CASSATGTYEQYF. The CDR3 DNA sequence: TGTGCCAGCAGTGCGACAGGTACCTACGAGCAGTACTTC.

The CDR3 nucleotides are TGCAGCGCCACCTCCGGGACAGGGAACACAGATACGCAGTATTTT. This gives the protein CSATSGTGNTDTQYF. This chain uses TRBV29-1 with TRBJ2-3; 9 nucleotides line up with TRBD1. Germline V gene data show CDR1 as SQVTM and CDR2 as ANQGSEA. The CDR3 is made up of 15 amino acids. With V trimmed by 7 bases and J by 2 bases, 10 bases remained unmatched.

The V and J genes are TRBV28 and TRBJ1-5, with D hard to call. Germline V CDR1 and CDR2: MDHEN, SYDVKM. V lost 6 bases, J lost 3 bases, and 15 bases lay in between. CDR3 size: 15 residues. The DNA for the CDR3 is TGTGCCAGCAGAACCATGACTGGTTCCAATCAGCCCCAGCATTTT. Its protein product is CASRTMTGSNQPQHF.

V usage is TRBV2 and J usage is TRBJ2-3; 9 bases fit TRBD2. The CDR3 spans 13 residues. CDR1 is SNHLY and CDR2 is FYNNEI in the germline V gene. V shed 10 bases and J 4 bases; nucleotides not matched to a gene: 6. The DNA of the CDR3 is TGTGCCATCCAGGGACTAGCTGCAGATACGCAGTATTTT. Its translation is CAIQGLAADTQYF.

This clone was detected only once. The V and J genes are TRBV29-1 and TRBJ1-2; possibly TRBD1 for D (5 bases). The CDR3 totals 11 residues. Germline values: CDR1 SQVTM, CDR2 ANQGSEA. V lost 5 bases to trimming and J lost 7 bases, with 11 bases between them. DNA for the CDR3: TGCAGCGTTCTATTCAGGGTTGGCTACACCTTC. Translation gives CSVLFRVGYTF.

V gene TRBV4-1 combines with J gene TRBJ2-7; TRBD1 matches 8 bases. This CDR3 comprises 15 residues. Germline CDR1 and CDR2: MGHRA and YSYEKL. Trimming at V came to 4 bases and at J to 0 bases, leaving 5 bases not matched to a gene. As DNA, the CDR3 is TGCGCCAGCAGCCGCAACAGGGGGAGCTCCTACGAGCAGTACTTC. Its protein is CASSRNRGSSYEQYF.

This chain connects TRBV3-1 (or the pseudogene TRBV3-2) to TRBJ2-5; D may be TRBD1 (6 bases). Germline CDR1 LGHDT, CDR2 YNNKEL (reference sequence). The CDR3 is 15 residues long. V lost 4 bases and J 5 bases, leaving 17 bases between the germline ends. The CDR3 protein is CASSPGQQGRETQYF. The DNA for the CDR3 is TGTGCCAGCAGCCCCGGTCAACAGGGCCGGGAGACCCAGTACTTC.

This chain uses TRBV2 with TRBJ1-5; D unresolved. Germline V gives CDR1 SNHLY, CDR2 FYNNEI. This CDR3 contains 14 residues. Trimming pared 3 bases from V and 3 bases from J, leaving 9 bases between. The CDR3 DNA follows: TGTGCCAGCAGTGATGTTATCTTCAATCAGCCCCAGCATTTT. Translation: CASSDVIFNQPQHF.

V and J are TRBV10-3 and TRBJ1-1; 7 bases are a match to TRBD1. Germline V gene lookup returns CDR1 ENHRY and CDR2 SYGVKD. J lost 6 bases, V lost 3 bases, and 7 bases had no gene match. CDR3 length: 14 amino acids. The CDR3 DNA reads TGTGCCATCAGTGAAGACACAGGGGCCCCTGAAGCTTTCTTT. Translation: CAISEDTGAPEAFF.

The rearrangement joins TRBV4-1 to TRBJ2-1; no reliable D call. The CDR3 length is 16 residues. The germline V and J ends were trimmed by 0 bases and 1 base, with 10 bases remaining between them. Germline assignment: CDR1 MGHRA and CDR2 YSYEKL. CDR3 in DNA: TGCGCCAGCAGCCAAGATCTTGGCGGTTCCTACAATGAGCAGTTCTTC. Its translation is CASSQDLGGSYNEQFF.

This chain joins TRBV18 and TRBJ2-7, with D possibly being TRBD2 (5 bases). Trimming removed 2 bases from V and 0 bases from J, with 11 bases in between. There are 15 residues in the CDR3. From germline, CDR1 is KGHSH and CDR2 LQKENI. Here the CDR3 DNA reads TGTGCCAGCTCACCAGGAAACGGGAACTCCTACGAGCAGTACTTC. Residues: CASSPGNGNSYEQYF.